These T cell receptor beta chains were read from a single sample in a study of CD4 T cells in relation to SARS-CoV-2 and coronaviruses. Using immunoSEQ multiplex PCR, the repertoire was profiled, and TCRdb retains in-frame clones only, with some absent. The sample shows roughly 71,000 clones, 80% to 90% of them seen only once. Sequencing was done on a sample of memory CD4+ T cells from PBMCs. The receptors derive from a human donor in good health. Both conserved end residues are part of each CDR3. D genes are given only for firm matches.

CDR3	V	D	J
CASSLGPGGTGNTIYF	TRBV7-3	.	TRBJ1-3
CASSIFPSGQPQHF	TRBV19	.	TRBJ1-5
CATKARSKETQYF	TRBV2	.	TRBJ2-5
CASSPFYGSNQPQHF	TRBV6-5	.	TRBJ1-5
CAWRTYLAGPNNEQFF	TRBV30	TRBD2	TRBJ2-1
CASRPDRAYNEQFF	TRBV2	TRBD1	TRBJ2-1
CASSSQGAGGETQYF	TRBV2	.	TRBJ2-5
CAISEFRTSNTGELFF	TRBV10-3	.	TRBJ2-2
CASSDPDWAPSSYNEQFF	TRBV9	.	TRBJ2-1
CASSDGQGANVLTF	TRBV5-4	.	TRBJ2-6
CASRTGQGAYGYTF	TRBV6-5	.	TRBJ1-2
CASSLREPVLPYF	TRBV3-1/TRBV3-2	.	TRBJ2-5
CASTPEAGVGGELFF	TRBV5-1	TRBD2	TRBJ2-2
CASSNDRGGMNTEAFF	TRBV19	TRBD1	TRBJ1-1
CASSPGRVGDTQYF	TRBV18	TRBD2	TRBJ2-3
CASSVDGGFADTQYF	TRBV9	.	TRBJ2-3
CASQQPTGVSGNTIYF	TRBV7-3	TRBD1	TRBJ1-3
CASSLDVYTEAFF	TRBV7-9	.	TRBJ1-1
CASSTRLSGDTQYF	TRBV11-2	.	TRBJ2-3
CASSLRTNGGEQYF	TRBV3-1/TRBV3-2	.	TRBJ2-7
CASSVRLAGEGNIQYF	TRBV6-1	TRBD2	TRBJ2-4
CASSERTGSGYNEQFF	TRBV2	TRBD1	TRBJ2-1
CASSQGGGETSGYTF	TRBV7-3	.	TRBJ1-2
CASSVASQGPNSPLHF	TRBV5-4	.	TRBJ1-6
CASSLSGRVFVEAFF	TRBV28	.	TRBJ1-1
CSAGKTEQYF	TRBV20-1	.	TRBJ2-7
CASSLVWWEPDTQYF	TRBV7-2	.	TRBJ2-3
CASFDRGRTEAFF	TRBV6-5	TRBD1	TRBJ1-1
CASSRPGQPQETQYF	TRBV7-9	.	TRBJ2-5
CASSTGLSTDTQYF	TRBV5-4	.	TRBJ2-3
CASSLARRVWGTEAFF	TRBV7-8	.	TRBJ1-1
CASSSGRSGSFPSDEQYF	TRBV19	TRBD2	TRBJ2-7
CAWRRRGEAYGYTF	TRBV30	.	TRBJ1-2
CASSRDRENEKLFF	TRBV6-5	TRBD1	TRBJ1-4
CSVGYTEAFF	TRBV29-1	.	TRBJ1-1
CATSDPGGQYNEQFF	TRBV24-1	.	TRBJ2-1
CASSLDGEKYGYTF	TRBV5-1	.	TRBJ1-2
CASSDRSEAFF	TRBV28	.	TRBJ1-1
CASSYSGTNTYEQYF	TRBV6-5	.	TRBJ2-7
CASMVDRGSSPLHF	TRBV6-5	TRBD1	TRBJ1-6
CASSVGYTSSYEQYF	TRBV5-1	.	TRBJ2-7
CASSPIPGGNQPQHF	TRBV5-1	.	TRBJ1-5
CASSIEAGFPVTQYF	TRBV19	.	TRBJ2-5
CASSKDPGLGVEQFF	TRBV6-6	.	TRBJ2-1
CASSLLPADGYTF	TRBV7-9	.	TRBJ1-2
CASSQFQVDRGPTGYTF	TRBV16	TRBD1	TRBJ1-2
CASSRDSPNSYEQYF	TRBV6-5	TRBD1	TRBJ2-7
CASSLTSVENSPLHF	TRBV7-3	.	TRBJ1-6
CASSQDLQREETQYF	TRBV4-3	.	TRBJ2-5
CATGAGSGQETQYF	TRBV10-3	.	TRBJ2-5
CASSPRGGNTEAFF	TRBV7-3	TRBD1	TRBJ1-1
CASSHGQVSYEQYF	TRBV4-3	TRBD1	TRBJ2-7
CASSLPTEAFF	TRBV28	.	TRBJ1-1
CASSMLRGDSPLHF	TRBV19	.	TRBJ1-6